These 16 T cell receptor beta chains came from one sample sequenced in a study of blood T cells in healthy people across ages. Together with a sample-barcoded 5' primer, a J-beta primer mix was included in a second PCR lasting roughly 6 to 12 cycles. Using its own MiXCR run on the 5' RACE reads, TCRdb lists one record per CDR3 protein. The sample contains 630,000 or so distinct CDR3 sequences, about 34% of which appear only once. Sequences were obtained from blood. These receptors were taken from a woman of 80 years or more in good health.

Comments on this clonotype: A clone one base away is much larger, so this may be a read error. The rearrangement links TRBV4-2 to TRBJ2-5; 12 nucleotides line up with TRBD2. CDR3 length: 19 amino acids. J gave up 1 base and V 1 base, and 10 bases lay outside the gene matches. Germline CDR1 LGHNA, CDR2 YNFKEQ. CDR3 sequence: CASSQGTLGLAGPQETQYF. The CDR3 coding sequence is TGTGCCAGCAGCCAAGGTACCCTCGGACTAGCGGGACCCCAAGAGACCCAGTACTTC.

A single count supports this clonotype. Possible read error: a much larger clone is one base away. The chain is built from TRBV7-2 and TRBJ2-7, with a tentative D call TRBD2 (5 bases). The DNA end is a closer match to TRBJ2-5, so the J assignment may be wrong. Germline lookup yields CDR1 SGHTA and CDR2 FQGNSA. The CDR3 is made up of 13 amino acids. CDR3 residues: CANSRDGGETQYF. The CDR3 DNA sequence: TGTGCCAACTCTCGGGATGGCGGGGAGACCCAGTACTTC.

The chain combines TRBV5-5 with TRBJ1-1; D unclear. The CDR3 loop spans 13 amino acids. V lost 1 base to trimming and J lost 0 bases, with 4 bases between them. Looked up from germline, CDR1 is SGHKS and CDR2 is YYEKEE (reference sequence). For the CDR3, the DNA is TGTGCCAGCAGCTTGTTCCTGAACACTGAAGCTTTCTTT. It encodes CASSLFLNTEAFF.

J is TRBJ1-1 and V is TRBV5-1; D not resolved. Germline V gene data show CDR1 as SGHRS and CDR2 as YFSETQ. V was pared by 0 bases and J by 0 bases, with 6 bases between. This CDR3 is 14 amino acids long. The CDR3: CASSLEPMNTEAFF. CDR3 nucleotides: TGCGCCAGCAGCTTGGAACCGATGAACACTGAAGCTTTCTTT.

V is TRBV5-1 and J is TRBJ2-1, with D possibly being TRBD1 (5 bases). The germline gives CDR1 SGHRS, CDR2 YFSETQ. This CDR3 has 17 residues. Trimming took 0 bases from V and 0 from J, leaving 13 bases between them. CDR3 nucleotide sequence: TGCGCCAGCAGCTTGGACGGGCACAGGAGCTCCTACAATGAGCAGTTCTTC. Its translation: CASSLDGHRSSYNEQFF.

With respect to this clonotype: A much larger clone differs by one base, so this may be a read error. The CDR3 loop is CSSSLGYTIYF. The DNA of the CDR3 is TGTTCCAGCAGCTTAGGGTACACCATATATTTT. The chain recombines TRBV7-2 with TRBJ1-3; D is uncertain. The CDR3 runs 11 residues. The V gene's germline CDR1 is SGHTA and CDR2 FQGNSA.

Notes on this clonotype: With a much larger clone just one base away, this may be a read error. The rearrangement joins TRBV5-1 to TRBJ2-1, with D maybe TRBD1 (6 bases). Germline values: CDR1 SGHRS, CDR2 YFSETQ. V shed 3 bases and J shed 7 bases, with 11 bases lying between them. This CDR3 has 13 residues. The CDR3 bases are TGCGCCAGCAGCTCTACCCAGGGGAATGAGCAGTTCTTC. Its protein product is CASSSTQGNEQFF.

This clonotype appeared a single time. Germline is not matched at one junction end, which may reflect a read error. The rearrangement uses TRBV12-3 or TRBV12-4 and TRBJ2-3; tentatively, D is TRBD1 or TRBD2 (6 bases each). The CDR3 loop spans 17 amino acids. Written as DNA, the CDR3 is TGTGCCAGCAGTTCCTTACAACTAGGGGGGTACACAGATGCGCAGTATTTT. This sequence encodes CASSSLQLGGYTDAQYF.

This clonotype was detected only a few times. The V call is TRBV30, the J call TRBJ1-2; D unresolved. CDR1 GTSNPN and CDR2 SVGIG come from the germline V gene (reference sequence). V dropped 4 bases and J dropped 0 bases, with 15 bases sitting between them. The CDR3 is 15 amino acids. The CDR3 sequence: CAWIHSGRANYGYTF. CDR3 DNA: TGTGCCTGGATTCACTCGGGTCGGGCTAACTATGGCTACACCTTC.

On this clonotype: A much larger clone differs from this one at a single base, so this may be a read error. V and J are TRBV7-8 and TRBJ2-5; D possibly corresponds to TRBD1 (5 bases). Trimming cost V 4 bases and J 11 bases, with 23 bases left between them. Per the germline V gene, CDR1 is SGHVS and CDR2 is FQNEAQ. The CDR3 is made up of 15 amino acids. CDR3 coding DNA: TGTGCCAGCAGCTCCCCAGGGTACCCGAACAATGAGCAGTACTTC. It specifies CASSSPGYPNNEQYF.

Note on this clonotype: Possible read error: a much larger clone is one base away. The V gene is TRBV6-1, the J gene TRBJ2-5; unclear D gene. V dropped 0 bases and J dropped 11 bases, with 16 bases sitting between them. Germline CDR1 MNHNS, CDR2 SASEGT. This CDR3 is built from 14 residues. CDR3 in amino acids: CASSEAPFGNEQYF. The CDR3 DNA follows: TGTGCCAGCAGTGAAGCCCCTTTCGGCAATGAGCAGTACTTC.

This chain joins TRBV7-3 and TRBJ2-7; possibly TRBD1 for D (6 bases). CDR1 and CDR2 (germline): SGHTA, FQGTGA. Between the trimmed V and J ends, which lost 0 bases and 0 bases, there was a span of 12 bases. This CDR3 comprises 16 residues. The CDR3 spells CASSLTRDTCSYEQYF. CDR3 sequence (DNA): TGTGCCAGCAGCTTAACCCGGGACACTTGCTCCTACGAGCAGTACTTC.

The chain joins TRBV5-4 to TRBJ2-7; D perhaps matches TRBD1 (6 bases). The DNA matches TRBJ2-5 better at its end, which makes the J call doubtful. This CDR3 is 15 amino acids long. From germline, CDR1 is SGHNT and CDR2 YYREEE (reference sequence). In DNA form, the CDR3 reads TGTGCCAGCACTAGTACAGGGCGATATAGGGAGACCCAGTACTTC. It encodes CASTSTGRYRETQYF.

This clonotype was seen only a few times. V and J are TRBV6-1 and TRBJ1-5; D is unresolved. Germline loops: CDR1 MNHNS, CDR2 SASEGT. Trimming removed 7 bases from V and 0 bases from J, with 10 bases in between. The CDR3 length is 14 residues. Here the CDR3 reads CASTLAGSNQPQHF. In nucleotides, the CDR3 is TGTGCCAGCACTCTTGCGGGTAGCAATCAGCCCCAGCATTTT.

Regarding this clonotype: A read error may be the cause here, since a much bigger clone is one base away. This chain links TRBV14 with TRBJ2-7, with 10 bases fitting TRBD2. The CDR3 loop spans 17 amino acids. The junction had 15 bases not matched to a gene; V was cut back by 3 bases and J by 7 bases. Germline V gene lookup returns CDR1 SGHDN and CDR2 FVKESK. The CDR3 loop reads CASSQEGGLAGANEQYF. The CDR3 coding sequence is TGTGCCAGCAGCCAGGAGGGGGGGCTAGCGGGGGCCAATGAGCAGTACTTC. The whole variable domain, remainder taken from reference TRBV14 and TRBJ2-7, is EAGVTQFPSHSVIEKGQTVTLRCDPISGHDNLYWYRRVMGKEIKFLLHFVKESKQDESGMPNNRFLAERTGGTYSTLKVQPAELEDSGVYFCASSQEGGLAGANEQYFGPGTRLTVT.

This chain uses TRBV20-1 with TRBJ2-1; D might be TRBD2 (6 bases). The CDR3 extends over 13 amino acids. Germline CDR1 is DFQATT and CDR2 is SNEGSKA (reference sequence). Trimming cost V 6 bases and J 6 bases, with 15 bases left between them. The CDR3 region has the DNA TGCAGTGCGAGACGACGGGAGCTCAATGAGCAGTTCTTC. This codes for CSARRRELNEQFF.